Below, 3 T cell receptor beta chains from the same sample are listed, as sequenced in a study of technical replicates of blood from a handful of donors. Some clones are missing from TCRdb's copy, which holds only in-frame ones; the method was immunoSEQ multiplex PCR. Of approximately 78,000 clones listed, around 95% are singletons. The sequencing input was T cells isolated from PBMCs. These receptors all stem from a human donor in good health.

Only one count was recorded for this clone. V is TRBV4-1 and J is TRBJ2-3; the match to TRBD2 covers 13 bases. The CDR3 length is 17 residues. The germline V gene has CDR1 MGHRA and CDR2 YSYEKL. The V segment lost 2 bases and the J segment 8 bases; nucleotides outside the gene matches: 10. DNA of the CDR3: TGCGCCAGCAGCCAACCCACTAGCGGGGGGGCTTCATCTACGCAGTATTTT. It specifies CASSQPTSGGASSTQYF.

The CDR3 nucleotides are TGTGCCAGCACCTTCGGAGATGGCTACACCTTC. Translating it yields CASTFGDGYTF. This chain uses TRBV28 with TRBJ1-2; no definite D call. V gave up 7 bases and J gave up 6 bases, with 9 bases separating them. CDR1 is MDHEN, CDR2 SYDVKM, per germline. The CDR3 loop spans 11 amino acids.

The chain combines TRBV7-3 with TRBJ2-6; D possibly corresponds to TRBD2 (5 bases). The CDR3 totals 15 residues. Between the trimmed V and J ends, which lost 7 bases and 0 bases, there was a span of 10 bases. CDR1 is SGHTA and CDR2 is FQGTGA in the germline V gene. The CDR3 spells CASTGLLSGANVLTF. The DNA for the CDR3 is TGTGCCAGCACCGGACTGCTCTCTGGGGCCAACGTCCTGACTTTC.